What follows are 20 T cell receptor beta chains derived from one specimen sequenced in a study of blood T cell repertoires in COVID-19. Repertoires were generated with immunoSEQ multiplex PCR, while TCRdb's copy carries only in-frame clones and drops some. Of a few hundred thousand clones in the sample, roughly nine tenths were seen once. The sample comprised peripheral blood. The receptors were gathered from a man in his sixties or seventies with acute or convalescent COVID-19.

J is TRBJ2-1 and V is TRBV18; 10 bases align to TRBD2. J lost 5 bases, V lost 4 bases, and 2 bases had no gene match. Germline V CDR1 and CDR2: KGHSH, LQKENI. CDR3 length equals 14 residues. CDR3 sequence (DNA): TGTGCCAGCTCACAAAGCGGGGGGGACAATGAGCAGTTCTTC. Its protein is CASSQSGGDNEQFF. The full variable domain, in which reference TRBV18 and TRBJ2-1 provide the parts outside the CDR3, is NAGVMQNPRHLVRRRGQEARLRCSPMKGHSHVYWYRQLPEEGLKFMVYLQKENIIDESGMPKERFSAEFPKEGPSILRIQQVVRGDSAAYFCASSQSGGDNEQFFGPGTRLTVL.

The rearrangement links TRBV19 to TRBJ2-2, with D possibly being TRBD2 (6 bases). This CDR3 has 14 amino acids. Deletions cut 7 bases from V and 2 bases from J, with 11 bases between. Germline V lookup: CDR1 LNHDA, CDR2 SQIVND (reference sequence). The CDR3 here is CASTPGVNTGELFF. The DNA for the CDR3 is TGTGCCAGTACACCGGGAGTTAACACCGGGGAGCTGTTTTTT. Full variable domain (rest looked up from reference TRBV19 and TRBJ2-2): DGGITQSPKYLFRKEGQNVTLSCEQNLNHDAMYWYRQDPGQGLRLIYYSQIVNDFQKGDIAEGYSVSREKKESFPLTVTSAQKNPTAFYLCASTPGVNTGELFFGEGSRLTVL.

This clone occurred once. This rearrangement joins TRBV12-5 to TRBJ1-2; no clear D. This CDR3 comprises 17 residues. CDR1 is LGHNT, CDR2 FRNRAP, per germline. The ends were cut back, 1 base at V and 0 bases at J, with 15 bases in the middle. The CDR3 region is CASGLELRAQSNYGYTF. The CDR3 DNA reads as TGTGCTAGTGGTTTGGAATTGCGGGCACAGTCTAACTATGGCTACACCTTC.

Comment on this clone: The identical CDR3 is also encoded by other nucleotide sequences in the sample. This sequence joins TRBV7-2 and TRBJ2-7; 12 bases match TRBD2. There are 15 residues in the CDR3. Germline CDR1 is SGHTA and CDR2 is FQGNSA. The junction had 3 bases not matched to a gene; V was cut back by 3 bases and J by 3 bases. The CDR3 loop is CASSFRLAGDYEQYF. DNA of the CDR3: TGTGCCAGCAGCTTCCGACTAGCGGGAGACTACGAGCAGTACTTC.

This clone was seen a single time. V is TRBV7-2 and J is TRBJ1-6; possibly TRBD1 for D (5 bases). V shed 5 bases and J shed 3 bases, with 11 bases lying between them. This CDR3 is 15 amino acids long. Germline loops: CDR1 SGHTA, CDR2 FQGNSA. CDR3 in amino acids: CASSARVRYNSPLHF. Written as DNA, the CDR3 is TGTGCCAGCAGCGCCAGGGTTCGCTATAATTCACCCCTCCACTTT.

The genes are TRBV11-1 and TRBJ2-7, with no clear D. Trimming cost V 3 bases and J 2 bases, with 5 bases left between them. In germline, CDR1 is SGHAT, CDR2 FQDESV (reference sequence). There are 12 residues in the CDR3. The CDR3 loop is CASSFGPYEQYF. For the CDR3, the DNA is TGTGCCAGCAGCTTCGGTCCCTACGAGCAGTACTTC.

The chain carries TRBV19 and TRBJ1-5; 7 bases are shared with TRBD1. The germline gives CDR1 LNHDA, CDR2 SQIVND (reference sequence). The length of the CDR3 is 16 residues. J was trimmed by 5 bases and V by 1 base; bases with no gene match: 8. This CDR3 is CASSIGGTVLYQPQHF. The CDR3 bases are TGTGCCAGTAGTATAGGCGGGACAGTCCTTTATCAGCCCCAGCATTTT.

The chain uses TRBV5-1 and TRBJ1-1; tentative D call: TRBD1 (6 bases). Germline CDR1 and CDR2: SGHRS and YFSETQ. V dropped 2 bases and J dropped 3 bases, with 20 bases sitting between them. The CDR3 is 17 amino acids. The CDR3 sequence: CASSFFPRGALDTEAFF. CDR3 nucleotides: TGCGCCAGCAGCTTCTTTCCGCGGGGGGCCTTGGACACTGAAGCTTTCTTT.

The chain couples TRBV7-9 to TRBJ2-7; TRBD1 matches at 8 bases. The CDR3 consists of 12 residues. V was pared by 6 bases and J by 9 bases, with 7 bases of the junction left unmatched. The germline gives CDR1 SEHNR, CDR2 FQNEAQ (reference sequence). The chain's CDR3 is CASRVGQGGQYF. As DNA, the CDR3 is TGTGCCAGCAGGGTCGGACAGGGTGGGCAGTACTTC.

This chain joins TRBV9 and TRBJ2-5; unclear D gene. CDR3 length: 15 residues. The germline V and J ends were trimmed by 4 bases and 0 bases, with 13 bases remaining between them. Germline assignment: CDR1 SGDLS and CDR2 YYNGEE. CDR3 DNA sequence: TGTGCCAGCAGCCCGCTCCCGGTATACCAAGAGACCCAGTACTTC. Amino acids: CASSPLPVYQETQYF.

This chain uses TRBV5-1 with TRBJ2-7; TRBD2 is a possible D gene (5 bases). The CDR3 length is 14 residues. Germline V gives CDR1 SGHRS, CDR2 YFSETQ. V lost 0 bases to trimming and J lost 4 bases, with 11 bases between them. CDR3 nucleotides: TGCGCCAGCAGCTTGGTAAGCGGAACTTACGAGCAGTACTTC. It yields the protein CASSLVSGTYEQYF.

J is TRBJ2-7 and V is TRBV6-2 or TRBV6-3; D perhaps matches TRBD1 (5 bases). Germline V gene lookup returns CDR1 MNHEY and CDR2 SVGEGT. The CDR3 loop spans 18 amino acids. V was shortened by 4 bases and J by 5 bases, with 27 bases between the two germline ends. The CDR3 nucleotides read TGTGCCAGCAGTTCCCCCCTTCGCCTGACAGTTCAGAACAACGAGCAGTACTTC. Residues: CASSSPLRLTVQNNEQYF.

The chain links TRBV9 to TRBJ2-1, with a weak D call TRBD2 (6 bases). The ends were cut back, 4 bases at V and 4 bases at J, with 12 bases in the middle. Looked up from germline, CDR1 is SGDLS and CDR2 is YYNGEE. This CDR3 is built from 14 residues. CDR3 protein: CASSSRDFYNEQFF. CDR3 in DNA: TGTGCCAGCAGCAGCCGGGACTTTTACAATGAGCAGTTCTTC.

This chain's CDR3 is CASSPYTIQGADQPQHF. Written as DNA, the CDR3 is TGTGCCAGCTCACCCTACACAATTCAGGGGGCCGATCAGCCCCAGCATTTT. The chain has TRBV18 and TRBJ1-5, with 8 nucleotides matching TRBD1. CDR1 is KGHSH, CDR2 LQKENI, per germline. V shed 3 bases and J 5 bases; nucleotides not matched to a gene: 12. The length of the CDR3 is 17 residues.

This clone was detected only once. The V and J genes are TRBV28 and TRBJ1-1; 7 bases map to TRBD1. There are 13 residues in the CDR3. Germline CDR1 MDHEN, CDR2 SYDVKM. After removal of 3 bases from V and 5 bases from J, the junction contained 3 bases not matched to a gene. The CDR3 spells CASSLAGGTEAFF. The CDR3 DNA follows: TGTGCCAGCAGTTTGGCAGGGGGTACTGAAGCTTTCTTT.

The V and J genes are TRBV10-3 and TRBJ2-1; D not certain. V was pared by 3 bases and J by 7 bases, with 13 bases between. Germline CDR1 is ENHRY and CDR2 is SYGVKD. CDR3 length equals 14 residues. CDR3 sequence (DNA): TGTGCCATCAGTGAAGAGTTAGCTCGAAATGAGCAGTTCTTC. Translating gives CAISEELARNEQFF.

This chain connects TRBV30 to TRBJ1-1; 9 positions agree with TRBD1. In germline, CDR1 is GTSNPN, CDR2 SVGIG (reference sequence). The CDR3 runs to 13 residues. The ends lost 5 bases at V and 0 bases at J; junction bases unmatched: 1. The CDR3 region is CAWDRGVNTEAFF. The DNA for the CDR3 is TGTGCCTGGGACAGGGGGGTGAACACTGAAGCTTTCTTT.

This clone was observed a few times. The rearrangement links TRBV5-6 to TRBJ2-2; 8 bases line up with TRBD2. The junction had 5 bases not matched to a gene; V was cut back by 1 base and J by 3 bases. Germline V gene lookup returns CDR1 SGHDT and CDR2 YYEEEE. This CDR3 contains 16 residues. CDR3 DNA sequence: TGTGCCAGCAGCTTGACGTTACTAGCGGACACCGGGGAGCTGTTTTTT. Its translation: CASSLTLLADTGELFF.

The rearrangement links TRBV3-1 (or the pseudogene TRBV3-2) to TRBJ2-2; TRBD1 matches at 11 bases. Trimming removed 1 base from V and 7 bases from J; junction bases left unmatched: 8. This CDR3 has 17 amino acids. Germline V gives CDR1 LGHDT, CDR2 YNNKEL (reference sequence). CDR3 region: CASSQVLGQGVYGELFF. The CDR3 nucleotides read TGTGCCAGCAGCCAAGTTTTGGGACAGGGGGTATACGGGGAGCTGTTTTTT.

The chain links TRBV10-1 to TRBJ2-6, with TRBD1 matching 7 bases. CDR1 is WNHNN, CDR2 SYGVQD, per germline (reference sequence). This CDR3 has 11 residues. Germline trimming cut 9 bases from V and 9 bases from J; bases unmatched to any gene: 2. The CDR3 here is CARGTVNVLTF. The CDR3, as DNA: TGCGCCAGGGGGACAGTCAACGTCCTGACTTTC.